This TCR beta chain was obtained from a study of OX40 agonist ivuxolimab in advanced cancers. Study-wide background: Patients were infused with ivuxolimab every 2 weeks at 0.01 to 10 mg/kg. Notes on the study in general: Patients with a partial response at 0.1-3.0 mg/kg had among the lowest clonal expansion.

Assay: immunoSEQ multiplex PCR; the TCRdb copy retains only in-frame clones and omits some. The sample has approximately 98,000 clones, roughly four fifths seen once. The germline V gene encodes CDR1 KGHSH and CDR2 LQKENI. Trimming left V 3 bases short and J 6 bases short, with 8 bases between. There are 12 residues in the CDR3. In its sample, this clone was seen many times. Its specificity is unknown. The source is an adult with an advanced solid tumor such as melanoma, head and neck, liver or kidney cancer. This chain connects TRBV18 to TRBJ1-1; D may be TRBD1 (5 bases). The specimen was CD4+ or CD8+ T cells sorted from blood, collected in a trial of the OX40 agonist ivuxolimab. CDR3 amino acids: CASSPQGSEAFF. Written as DNA, the CDR3 is TGTGCCAGCTCACCTCAGGGATCTGAAGCTTTCTTT.